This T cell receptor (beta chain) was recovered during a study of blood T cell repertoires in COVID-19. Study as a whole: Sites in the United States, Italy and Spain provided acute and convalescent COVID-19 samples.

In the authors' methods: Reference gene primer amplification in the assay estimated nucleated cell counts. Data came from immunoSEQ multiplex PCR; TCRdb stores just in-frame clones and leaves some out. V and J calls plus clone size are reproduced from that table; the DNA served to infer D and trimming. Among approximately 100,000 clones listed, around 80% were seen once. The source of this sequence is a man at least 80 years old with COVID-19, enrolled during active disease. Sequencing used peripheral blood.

The CDR3 nucleotides are TGTGCCAGTAGGGCCCCCGGCGGGGGGACGCAGTATTTT. Residues: CASRAPGGGTQYF. The genes are TRBV19 and TRBJ2-3; 8 bases are shared with TRBD2. V dropped 6 bases and J dropped 9; count of bases not matched to a gene: 8. This CDR3 has 13 amino acids. The germline CDR1 and CDR2 sequences are LNHDA and SQIVND (reference sequence).